A single TCR beta chain is shown here with its context. This sample stems from a study of PD-L1 blockade in urothelial cancer. As to time point: peripheral blood 6 weeks after treatment start. The repertoire was sequenced with immunoSEQ multiplex PCR; TCRdb's copy has only in-frame clones and lacks some. Counted here are 29,000 or so clones, 80% to 90% occurring once; the ten biggest clones make up around 3%. The CDR3 runs to 17 residues. Germline V gene sequence: CDR1 MNHNS, CDR2 SASEGT. The V gene lost 2 bases and the J gene lost 2 bases, with 13 bases spanning the gap. The starting material was PBMCs, obtained around atezolizumab (anti-PD-L1) treatment. This rearrangement joins TRBV6-1 to TRBJ1-6; a possible D gene is TRBD1 (5 bases). The clonotype comes from a man between 65 and 85 years old with urothelial cancer. CDR3 sequence reads: CASSESFGGAYNSPLHF. CDR3 DNA sequence: TGTGCCAGCAGTGAATCGTTTGGGGGGGCCTATAATTCACCCCTCCACTTT.